This note documents a single T cell receptor (beta chain) sequence. The antigen remains undetermined. Original methodology: ImmunoSEQ output lacked quality scores and full-length reads, limiting matched filtering. The method was immunoSEQ multiplex PCR; TCRdb's version includes in-frame clones alone and lacks a portion of them. D and trimming were read from the DNA, whereas the V and J calls and clone size are those reported in that table. The sample records 1.6 million or so clones, approximately 98.5% being singletons. Trimming took 4 bases from V and 4 from J; bases not matched to a gene: 4. Germline CDR1 reads SGHVS; CDR2 reads FQNEAQ. There are 15 residues in the CDR3. The source of the sample is a study of shared clonotypes between healthy human individuals. Study-wide background: Serving as donors were two women and a few men, whose ages spanned 18 to 49. Used for every donor were three CD4 naive, three CD4 memory, two CD8 naive and one CD8 memory plate. Regarding the study as a whole: The sole specimen, blood, was sampled, and tissue repertoires likely differ.

This sequence originates from a man younger than 40 in good health. The gene calls are TRBV7-8 and TRBJ2-5, with 12 bases lining up with TRBD2. Sequenced sample: naive CD4+ T cells sorted from blood. Subset of the sample: CD45RA+ positively selected. The CDR3 region has the DNA TGTGCCAGCAGCTATCTAGCGGGAGGGCGAGAGACCCAGTACTTC. Translation gives CASSYLAGGRETQYF.